This passage covers 18 T cell receptor beta chains from one sample sequenced in a study of T-cell reconstitution after alpha-beta-depleted transplantation in children. A TCRbeta library incorporating unique molecular identifiers was prepared. In TCRdb, the PCR reads were re-called with MiXCR into one record per CDR3 protein. The data contain about 420,000 distinct CDR3 sequences, roughly 17% of them singletons. Source: PBMCs, mostly from graft donor cells, taken 360 days after TCRalphabeta/CD19-depleted stem cell transplant. Source of these receptors: a boy younger than two who had a stem cell transplant for Wiskott-Aldrich syndrome, so the T cells may come from the graft donor.

This clonotype was picked up a small number of times. This chain connects TRBV7-2 to TRBJ2-7; 8 bases fit TRBD2. Trimming removed 2 bases from V and 10 bases from J; junction bases left unmatched: 13. The CDR3 totals 15 residues. Germline CDR1 reads SGHTA; CDR2 reads FQGNSA. The CDR3: CASSLTGMGGGLQYF. Here the CDR3 DNA reads TGTGCCAGCAGCTTAACAGGCATGGGCGGGGGGCTCCAGTACTTC.

About this clonotype itself: One end of the junction fails to match germline, which may point to a read error. V and J are TRBV4-1 and TRBJ1-5; the D gene is possibly TRBD1 (5 bases). Germline CDR1 MGHRA, CDR2 YSYEKL. The CDR3 covers 14 residues. DNA for the CDR3: TGCGCTAGCAGCTCCCGGGGCTATAATCAGCCCCAGCATTTT. Its translation is CASSSRGYNQPQHF.

This clonotype turned up a few times. The rearrangement joins TRBV20-1 to TRBJ2-5; D is undetermined. Germline CDR1 DFQATT, CDR2 SNEGSKA (reference sequence). This CDR3 region has 10 residues. With 7 bases removed from V and 3 bases from J, the gap between germline ends came to 6 bases. DNA for the CDR3: TGCAGTGTAGTCAAAGAGACCCAGTACTTC. Translating it yields CSVVKETQYF.

V usage is TRBV4-3 and J usage is TRBJ2-7, with TRBD2 matching over 8 bases. CDR1 is LGHNA and CDR2 is YSLEER in the germline V gene. The CDR3 is made up of 13 amino acids. The J segment lost 6 bases and the V segment lost 1 base, leaving 2 bases of the junction unmatched. The CDR3 spells CASSQVTSGEQYF. CDR3 nucleotide sequence: TGCGCCAGCAGCCAAGTCACTAGCGGCGAGCAGTACTTC.

The DNA of the CDR3 is TGCGCCAGCAGCTTGGACAGGGGCCGTCAGTCCACAGATACGCAGTATTTT. Translating it yields CASSLDRGRQSTDTQYF. The chain joins TRBV5-1 to TRBJ2-3; 7 bases map to TRBD1. Germline CDR1 is SGHRS and CDR2 is YFSETQ. The CDR3 is 17 residues long. Losses at the gene ends were 0 bases for V and 2 bases for J; bases not matched to a gene: 9.

The rearrangement uses TRBV3-1 and TRBJ2-7; no clear D. Germline assignment: CDR1 LGHDT and CDR2 YNNKEL (reference sequence). This CDR3 comprises 13 residues. V lost 1 base, J lost 6 bases, and 10 bases lay in between. The CDR3 protein is CASSQVRGGEQYF. The CDR3 DNA reads TGTGCCAGCAGCCAAGTGCGTGGCGGCGAGCAGTACTTC.

V and J are TRBV29-1 and TRBJ2-2, with D uncertain. V gave up 2 bases and J gave up 3 bases, with 7 bases separating them. The CDR3 is 13 amino acids. Germline V gives CDR1 SQVTM, CDR2 ANQGSEA. CDR3 DNA sequence: TGCAGCGTTGAACAGCTTTACACCGGGGAGCTGTTTTTT. Translating it yields CSVEQLYTGELFF.

The chain is built from TRBV12-3 or TRBV12-4 and TRBJ2-7; D gene ambiguous. V shed 5 bases and J shed 4 bases, with 21 bases lying between them. This CDR3 is 16 amino acids long. The CDR3 DNA reads TGTGCCAGCAGTCCATGGACGTCTTCTTTCGGTTACGAGCAGTACTTC. Translation gives CASSPWTSSFGYEQYF.

This clonotype was detected only a few times. CDR3 sequence: CSARILGVKKTPYEQYF. CDR3 nucleotide sequence: TGCAGTGCTAGAATATTAGGGGTGAAGAAGACCCCCTACGAGCAGTACTTC. This chain uses TRBV20-1 with TRBJ2-7; a weak D match, TRBD1 (5 bases). V dropped 2 bases and J dropped 2 bases, with 22 bases sitting between them. The CDR3 covers 17 residues. CDR1 and CDR2 from the germline V gene are DFQATT and SNEGSKA (reference sequence).

This clonotype occurred a few times. The chain joins TRBV4-1 to TRBJ2-6; 7 bases match TRBD1. This CDR3 is 13 amino acids long. CDR1 is MGHRA, CDR2 YSYEKL, per germline. Trimming removed 3 bases from V and 12 bases from J; junction bases left unmatched: 5. The CDR3 reads CASSQRQGGVLTF. Written as DNA, the CDR3 is TGCGCCAGCAGCCAGCGACAGGGTGGCGTCCTGACTTTC.

This chain uses TRBV5-5 with TRBJ1-5; no clear D gene. This CDR3 has 15 amino acids. Deletions cut 1 base from V and 0 bases from J, with 8 bases between. Germline CDR1 and CDR2: SGHKS and YYEKEE (reference sequence). The CDR3 protein is CASSLLGDSNQPQHF. In nucleotides, the CDR3 is TGTGCCAGCAGCTTGCTCGGAGATAGCAATCAGCCCCAGCATTTT. The variable domain in full, with the rest retrieved from reference TRBV5-5 and TRBJ1-5, is DAGVTQSPTHLIKTRGQQVTLRCSPISGHKSVSWYQQVLGQGPQFIFQYYEKEERGRGNFPDRFSARQFPNYSSELNVNALLLGDSALYLCASSLLGDSNQPQHFGDGTRLSIL.

The gene calls are TRBV10-2 and TRBJ2-1; 7 nucleotides agree with TRBD2. The V gene's germline CDR1 is WSHSY and CDR2 SAAADI. The J segment lost 0 bases and the V segment lost 7 bases, leaving 6 bases of the junction unmatched. The CDR3 sequence is 15 residues long. CDR3: CASNGGRGSYNEQFF. CDR3 in DNA: TGCGCCAGCAACGGCGGGAGAGGCTCCTACAATGAGCAGTTCTTC.

This chain uses TRBV7-2 with TRBJ2-7, with 8 bases fitting TRBD2. There are 15 residues in the CDR3. CDR1 is SGHTA and CDR2 is FQGNSA in the germline V gene. Trimming cost V 4 bases and J 6 bases; bases outside gene matches: 11. Here the CDR3 DNA reads TGTGCCAGCAGCTCCCGAGCGGGAGCTAATACCGAGCAGTACTTC. It is translated as CASSSRAGANTEQYF.

This clonotype has only a few counts. The chain combines TRBV7-8 with TRBJ2-7; no clear D. This CDR3 has 13 residues. V lost 4 bases to trimming and J lost 3 bases, with 10 bases between them. From germline, CDR1 is SGHVS and CDR2 FQNEAQ. The CDR3 bases are TGTGCCAGCAGCTCCACACTGATCTACGAGCAGTACTTC. Amino acid sequence: CASSSTLIYEQYF.

This chain connects TRBV5-1 to TRBJ2-5; D is unresolved. The CDR3 spans 18 residues. V lost 3 bases to trimming and J lost 2 bases, with 23 bases between them. Germline values: CDR1 SGHRS, CDR2 YFSETQ. The CDR3: CASSSLGIPDGRQETQYF. The CDR3 bases are TGCGCCAGCAGCTCCCTGGGCATCCCGGACGGAAGACAAGAGACCCAGTACTTC. The whole variable domain, filled in from reference TRBV5-1 and TRBJ2-5, reads KAGVTQTPRYLIKTRGQQVTLSCSPISGHRSVSWYQQTPGQGLQFLFEYFSETQRNKGNFPGRFSGRQFSNSRSEMNVSTLELGDSALYLCASSSLGIPDGRQETQYFGPGTRLLVL.

The table lists this clonotype with many counts. This chain uses TRBV14 with TRBJ2-1; no firm D call. The CDR3 sequence is 16 residues long. Trimming pared 4 bases from V and 8 bases from J, leaving 21 bases between. Germline V gene sequence: CDR1 SGHDN, CDR2 FVKESK. CDR3 DNA sequence: TGTGCCAGCAGCCTGGCCAAACCGCTTAAAATGGATGAGCAGTTCTTC. It specifies CASSLAKPLKMDEQFF.

The chain has TRBV15 and TRBJ2-2; 11 positions match TRBD2. J lost 7 bases, V lost 0 bases, and 10 bases had no gene match. The CDR3 consists of 18 residues. In germline, CDR1 is LNHNV, CDR2 YYDKDF (reference sequence). CDR3 sequence (DNA): TGTGCCACCAGCAGAGATCCCCTACTAGCGGGAGAGATCGGGGAGCTGTTTTTT. Encoded protein: CATSRDPLLAGEIGELFF. Drawing the rest from reference TRBV15 and TRBJ2-2, the complete variable domain is DAMVIQNPRYQVTQFGKPVTLSCSQTLNHNVMYWYQQKSSQAPKLLFHYYDKDFNNEADTPDNFQSRRPNTSFCFLDIRSPGLGDTAMYLCATSRDPLLAGEIGELFFGEGSRLTVL.

V and J are TRBV10-3 and TRBJ2-1, with 8 bases aligning to TRBD2. Germline CDR1 and CDR2: ENHRY and SYGVKD. The CDR3 is 15 amino acids. Trimming removed 4 bases from V and 4 bases from J; junction bases left unmatched: 6. CDR3 coding DNA: TGTGCCATCAGTGCCCCCCAGCGGGGGTACAATGAGCAGTTCTTC. Translated: CAISAPQRGYNEQFF.